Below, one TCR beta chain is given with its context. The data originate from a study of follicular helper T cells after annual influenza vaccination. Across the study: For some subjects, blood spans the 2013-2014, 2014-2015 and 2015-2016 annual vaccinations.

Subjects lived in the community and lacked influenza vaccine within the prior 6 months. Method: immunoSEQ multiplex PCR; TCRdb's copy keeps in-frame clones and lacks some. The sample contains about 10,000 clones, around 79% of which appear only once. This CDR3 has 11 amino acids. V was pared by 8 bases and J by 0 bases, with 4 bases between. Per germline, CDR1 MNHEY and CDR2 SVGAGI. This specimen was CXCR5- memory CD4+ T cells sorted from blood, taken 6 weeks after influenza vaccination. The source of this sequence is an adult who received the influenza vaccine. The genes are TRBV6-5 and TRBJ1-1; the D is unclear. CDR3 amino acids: CASAMNTEAFF. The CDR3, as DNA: TGTGCCAGCGCTATGAACACTGAAGCTTTCTTT.